The sample holds many counts of the clone carrying this T cell receptor (beta chain). CD45RO-negative, CCR7-selected cells formed the naive CD8 fraction, which excluded terminally differentiated effector memory CD45RA+ cells. These data originate in a study of shared clonotypes between healthy human individuals. Germline V lookup: CDR1 LNHDA, CDR2 SQIVND (reference sequence). The CDR3 is made up of 17 amino acids. The junction had 9 bases not matched to a gene; V was cut back by 0 bases and J by 8 bases. Repertoires were generated with immunoSEQ multiplex PCR, while TCRdb's copy carries only in-frame clones and drops some. This sample has about 2 million clones, with about 95% found just once.

Sequences were obtained from naive CD8+ T cells sorted from blood. The sequence derives from a man between 18 and 29 years old in good health. V usage is TRBV19 and J usage is TRBJ2-4; TRBD2 aligns across 11 bases. The CDR3 coding sequence is TGTGCCAGTAGTATAGATCAGCCACTAGCGGGAGTGGACATTCAGTACTTC. It is translated as CASSIDQPLAGVDIQYF.